This is a list of T cell receptor beta chains from one sample in a study of beta chain features in type 1 diabetes. Assay: immunoSEQ multiplex PCR; the TCRdb copy retains only in-frame clones and omits some. The profile shows more than 150,000 clones, approximately 12% of them singletons. The sequencing sample was made of central memory CD4+ T cells from blood. These receptor sequences come from a man aged 18-30 years in good health. The CDR3 runs from the conserved cysteine through the conserved F or W. Each record gives: clone size, J gene, V gene, D gene, CDR3 DNA, CDR3 protein. D genes are given only for firm matches. Part of the rows lack a size; the others show once, few, many or a class for expanded clones.

clone size: few; J gene: TRBJ2-3; V gene: TRBV29-1; D gene: -; CDR3 DNA: TGCAGCGTTGAACGACTAGTATCGAATACGCAGTATTTT; CDR3 protein: CSVERLVSNTQYF
clone size: -; J gene: TRBJ1-1; V gene: TRBV10-3; D gene: -; CDR3 DNA: TGTGCCATCAGTGACCAAAGGGGAGCTGAAGCTTTCTTT; CDR3 protein: CAISDQRGAEAFF
clone size: few; J gene: TRBJ2-1; V gene: TRBV7-2; D gene: -; CDR3 DNA: TGTGCCAGCAGCTTAGAAGTAGGGAGTTACAATGAGCAGTTCTTC; CDR3 protein: CASSLEVGSYNEQFF
clone size: few; J gene: TRBJ2-5; V gene: TRBV5-1; D gene: TRBD1; CDR3 DNA: TGCGCCAGCAGCTTTGCCACAGGGGGCAGGAGGGAGACCCAGTACTTC; CDR3 protein: CASSFATGGRRETQYF
clone size: -; J gene: TRBJ1-4; V gene: TRBV29-1; D gene: -; CDR3 DNA: TGCAGCGTGCGCGTTGATTACGATGAAAAACTGTTTTTT; CDR3 protein: CSVRVDYDEKLFF
clone size: -; J gene: TRBJ2-5; V gene: TRBV27; D gene: TRBD2; CDR3 DNA: TGTGCCAGCAGTACGCTACTAGCGGGGGGACGCTCGGCCCAGTACTTC; CDR3 protein: CASSTLLAGGRSAQYF
clone size: -; J gene: TRBJ1-5; V gene: TRBV2; D gene: -; CDR3 DNA: TGTGCCAGCAGTGAAAAAGTGGGTTCCCTTGGGCCCCAGCATTTT; CDR3 protein: CASSEKVGSLGPQHF
clone size: few; J gene: TRBJ1-4; V gene: TRBV25-1; D gene: -; CDR3 DNA: TGTGCCAGCAGTGAATTAAGGGACCTAACTAATGAAAAACTGTTTTTT; CDR3 protein: CASSELRDLTNEKLFF
clone size: -; J gene: TRBJ2-5; V gene: TRBV28; D gene: TRBD1; CDR3 DNA: TGTGCCAGCAGACACGGACAGGGGGCACGGGAGACCCAGTACTTC; CDR3 protein: CASRHGQGARETQYF
clone size: -; J gene: TRBJ2-2; V gene: TRBV19; D gene: TRBD2; CDR3 DNA: TGTGCCAGTAGTACTAGCGGTTCGAACACCGGGGAGCTGTTTTTT; CDR3 protein: CASSTSGSNTGELFF
clone size: -; J gene: TRBJ1-2; V gene: TRBV6-1; D gene: TRBD1; CDR3 DNA: TGTGCCAGTGCGGGACAGGGGTATGGCTACACCTTC; CDR3 protein: CASAGQGYGYTF
clone size: few; J gene: TRBJ2-5; V gene: TRBV9; D gene: TRBD1; CDR3 DNA: TGTGCCAGCAGCGTAGACGACAGGGGGAGGGAGACCCAGTACTTC; CDR3 protein: CASSVDDRGRETQYF
clone size: -; J gene: TRBJ2-3; V gene: TRBV11-3; D gene: -; CDR3 DNA: TGTGCCAGCAGCTTAGGGACCGCCTCCACAGATACGCAGTATTTT; CDR3 protein: CASSLGTASTDTQYF
clone size: few; J gene: TRBJ1-4; V gene: TRBV7-6; D gene: -; CDR3 DNA: TGTGCCAGCAGCGGGACAAATAATGAAAAACTGTTTTTT; CDR3 protein: CASSGTNNEKLFF
clone size: -; J gene: TRBJ2-1; V gene: TRBV29-1; D gene: -; CDR3 DNA: TGCAGCGTTTTGGAACTCCTATCTTCCGAGCAGTTCTTC; CDR3 protein: CSVLELLSSEQFF
clone size: few; J gene: TRBJ2-1; V gene: TRBV7-9; D gene: -; CDR3 DNA: TGTGCCAGCAGCACTACAGGGAACAATGAGCAGTTCTTC; CDR3 protein: CASSTTGNNEQFF
clone size: -; J gene: TRBJ2-7; V gene: TRBV6-5; D gene: TRBD2; CDR3 DNA: TGTGCCAGCAGTTACTCCGTCGCAGGGAGGGACGAGCAGTACTTC; CDR3 protein: CASSYSVAGRDEQYF
clone size: few; J gene: TRBJ2-7; V gene: TRBV28; D gene: -; CDR3 DNA: TGTGCCAGCAGTTTTGCCCCGCAGGTACCTCCCTACGAGCAGTACTTC; CDR3 protein: CASSFAPQVPPYEQYF
clone size: -; J gene: TRBJ1-4; V gene: TRBV9; D gene: TRBD1; CDR3 DNA: TGTGCCAGCAGCACCGACAGGGTCGAAAAACTGTTTTTT; CDR3 protein: CASSTDRVEKLFF
clone size: few; J gene: TRBJ1-5; V gene: TRBV28; D gene: -; CDR3 DNA: TGTGCCAGCAGTTCGAGTATGAAAAATCAGCCCCAGCATTTT; CDR3 protein: CASSSSMKNQPQHF
clone size: -; J gene: TRBJ2-5; V gene: TRBV10-3; D gene: -; CDR3 DNA: TGTGCCATAAGGAGGGGTCCGGGAGAGACCCAGTACTTC; CDR3 protein: CAIRRGPGETQYF
clone size: few; J gene: TRBJ1-4; V gene: TRBV6-5; D gene: TRBD1; CDR3 DNA: TGTGCCAGCAGACAGGACAGGGGCGATGAAAAACTGTTTTTT; CDR3 protein: CASRQDRGDEKLFF
clone size: few; J gene: TRBJ2-4; V gene: TRBV6-6; D gene: -; CDR3 DNA: TGTGCCAGCAGCCTTAGCGCGGAGAGAGCCAAAAACATTCAGTACTTC; CDR3 protein: CASSLSAERAKNIQYF
clone size: few; J gene: TRBJ2-2; V gene: TRBV21-1; D gene: -; CDR3 DNA: TGTGCCAGCAGCCGGACCCCAAACACCGGGGAGCTGTTTTTT; CDR3 protein: CASSRTPNTGELFF
clone size: -; J gene: TRBJ2-5; V gene: TRBV7-8; D gene: -; CDR3 DNA: TGTGCCAGCAGCAGACTTGGACAGAAGGAGGGAGAGACCCAGTACTTC; CDR3 protein: CASSRLGQKEGETQYF
clone size: -; J gene: TRBJ2-7; V gene: TRBV28; D gene: -; CDR3 DNA: TGTGCCAGCAGGGGTACAATTGGGGTTTACGAGCAGTACTTC; CDR3 protein: CASRGTIGVYEQYF
clone size: -; J gene: TRBJ2-3; V gene: TRBV7-2; D gene: -; CDR3 DNA: TGTGCCAGCAGCTTAGGGCAGGCTAGCACAGATACGCAGTATTTT; CDR3 protein: CASSLGQASTDTQYF
clone size: few; J gene: TRBJ2-4; V gene: TRBV19; D gene: -; CDR3 DNA: TGTGCCAGTAGTATTAACAGGGCAGCGACGGAGTACTTC; CDR3 protein: CASSINRAATEYF
clone size: -; J gene: TRBJ2-6; V gene: TRBV19; D gene: -; CDR3 DNA: TGTGCCAGTAGTATGGAGGGGACTGGGGCCAACGTCCTGACTTTC; CDR3 protein: CASSMEGTGANVLTF
clone size: few; J gene: TRBJ1-2; V gene: TRBV6-5; D gene: -; CDR3 DNA: TGTGCCAGCAGTGAAACCCGACATCGCGGCTACACCTTC; CDR3 protein: CASSETRHRGYTF
clone size: few; J gene: TRBJ2-2; V gene: TRBV30; D gene: -; CDR3 DNA: TGTGCCTGGAGTGCTTCCAGGCTAACCTCCGGCGGGGAGCTGTTTTTT; CDR3 protein: CAWSASRLTSGGELFF
clone size: -; J gene: TRBJ1-2; V gene: TRBV28; D gene: -; CDR3 DNA: TGTGCCAGCAGTGCCGCGGCCTATGGCTACACCTTC; CDR3 protein: CASSAAAYGYTF
clone size: -; J gene: TRBJ2-2; V gene: TRBV25-1; D gene: TRBD2; CDR3 DNA: TGTGCCAGCCGGAAGCGGGAGACCGGGGAGCTGTTTTTT; CDR3 protein: CASRKRETGELFF
clone size: -; J gene: TRBJ1-1; V gene: TRBV28; D gene: -; CDR3 DNA: TGTGCCAGCAGTCAAATAGGGATCATGAACACTGAAGCTTTCTTT; CDR3 protein: CASSQIGIMNTEAFF
clone size: -; J gene: TRBJ2-7; V gene: TRBV19; D gene: TRBD2; CDR3 DNA: TGTGCCAGCAGACTAGCGGGTAACTCCTACGAGCAGTACTTC; CDR3 protein: CASRLAGNSYEQYF
clone size: -; J gene: TRBJ1-2; V gene: TRBV6-5; D gene: -; CDR3 DNA: TGTGCCAGCAGAACCAGGACTGCGTCAAACTATGGCTACACCTTC; CDR3 protein: CASRTRTASNYGYTF
clone size: many; J gene: TRBJ2-7; V gene: TRBV7-8; D gene: TRBD2; CDR3 DNA: TGTGCCAGCAGCTCGATGGGTGGTAGCGGGGGACACCTCCACTACGAGCAGTACTTC; CDR3 protein: CASSSMGGSGGHLHYEQYF
clone size: -; J gene: TRBJ2-7; V gene: TRBV5-1; D gene: -; CDR3 DNA: TGCGCCAGCAGCGTGGGTCAGGGGCCATACGAGCAGTACTTC; CDR3 protein: CASSVGQGPYEQYF
clone size: -; J gene: TRBJ1-1; V gene: TRBV4-3; D gene: -; CDR3 DNA: TGCGCCAGCAGCCAAGTGCGGGCCCGGAACACTGAAGCTTTCTTT; CDR3 protein: CASSQVRARNTEAFF
clone size: -; J gene: TRBJ2-5; V gene: TRBV7-7; D gene: TRBD2; CDR3 DNA: TGTGCTAGCAGCCCCTCGGGCGGGGGGGCCTGGAAGACCCAGTACTTC; CDR3 protein: CASSPSGGGAWKTQYF
clone size: once; J gene: TRBJ2-4; V gene: TRBV6-5; D gene: TRBD1; CDR3 DNA: TGTGCCAGCAGGGGACAGGGGACTCGGAACATTCAGTACTTC; CDR3 protein: CASRGQGTRNIQYF
clone size: -; J gene: TRBJ1-3; V gene: TRBV30; D gene: -; CDR3 DNA: TGTGCCTGGACCCCTCGAGGCCGGTTCGACTCTGGAAACACCATATATTTT; CDR3 protein: CAWTPRGRFDSGNTIYF
clone size: few; J gene: TRBJ1-2; V gene: TRBV11-2; D gene: -; CDR3 DNA: TGTGCCAGCAGCTTAGCAATTGGGTTAGCTAACTATGGCTACACCTTC; CDR3 protein: CASSLAIGLANYGYTF
clone size: few; J gene: TRBJ2-7; V gene: TRBV4-3; D gene: TRBD2; CDR3 DNA: TGCGCCAGCAGCCCTGCCCGACTAGCGGGAGACTACGAGCAGTACTTC; CDR3 protein: CASSPARLAGDYEQYF
clone size: many; J gene: TRBJ2-7; V gene: TRBV18; D gene: -; CDR3 DNA: TGTGCCAGCTCACGAGGCTACGAGCAGTACTTC; CDR3 protein: CASSRGYEQYF
clone size: few; J gene: TRBJ1-6; V gene: TRBV10-3; D gene: -; CDR3 DNA: TGTGCCATCAGTGAGTCTGGGGGGTATAATTCACCCCTCCACTTT; CDR3 protein: CAISESGGYNSPLHF
clone size: few; J gene: TRBJ2-2; V gene: TRBV7-9; D gene: -; CDR3 DNA: TGTGCCAGTGGGGCGACGAACACCGGGGAGCTGTTTTTT; CDR3 protein: CASGATNTGELFF
clone size: few; J gene: TRBJ2-1; V gene: TRBV7-3; D gene: -; CDR3 DNA: TGTGCCAGCAGCTTAGGTAATGAGCAGTTCTTC; CDR3 protein: CASSLGNEQFF
clone size: few; J gene: TRBJ1-1; V gene: TRBV29-1; D gene: TRBD1; CDR3 DNA: TGCAGCGTGCTGGGACAGACGAACACTGAAGCTTTCTTT; CDR3 protein: CSVLGQTNTEAFF
clone size: few; J gene: TRBJ1-5; V gene: TRBV4-1; D gene: -; CDR3 DNA: TGCGCCAGCAGCCAAGATAGTCGGGGATATCAGCCCCAGCATTTT; CDR3 protein: CASSQDSRGYQPQHF
clone size: -; J gene: TRBJ2-1; V gene: TRBV6-6; D gene: TRBD2; CDR3 DNA: TGTGCCAGCAGTTACTCGGGACTAGCAGGGATCAATGAGCAGTTCTTC; CDR3 protein: CASSYSGLAGINEQFF
clone size: -; J gene: TRBJ2-1; V gene: TRBV5-1; D gene: TRBD2; CDR3 DNA: TGCGCCAGCAGCATGACTAGCGCCGACAATGAGCAGTTCTTC; CDR3 protein: CASSMTSADNEQFF
clone size: -; J gene: TRBJ1-5; V gene: TRBV27; D gene: -; CDR3 DNA: TGTGCCAGCAGTTTTCTCCCAGGGGCAAGCAATCAGCCCCAGCATTTT; CDR3 protein: CASSFLPGASNQPQHF